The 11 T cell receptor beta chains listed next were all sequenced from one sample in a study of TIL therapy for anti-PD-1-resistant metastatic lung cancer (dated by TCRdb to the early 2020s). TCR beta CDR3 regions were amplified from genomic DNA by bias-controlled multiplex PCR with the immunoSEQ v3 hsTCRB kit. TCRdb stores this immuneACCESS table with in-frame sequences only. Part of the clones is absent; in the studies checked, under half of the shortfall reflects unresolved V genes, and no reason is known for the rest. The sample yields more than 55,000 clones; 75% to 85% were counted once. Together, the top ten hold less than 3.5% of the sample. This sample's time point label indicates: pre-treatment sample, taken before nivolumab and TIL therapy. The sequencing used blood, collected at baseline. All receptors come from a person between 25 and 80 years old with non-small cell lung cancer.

Written as DNA, the CDR3 is TGTGCCAGCAGCCAAGCCTGGGACCCGCGAAACACCATATATTTT. Its protein product is CASSQAWDPRNTIYF. This sequence joins TRBV4-2 and TRBJ1-3; maybe TRBD1 (5 bases). The CDR3 totals 15 residues. V lost 1 base and J 5 bases, leaving 12 bases between the germline ends. The germline V gene encodes CDR1 LGHNA and CDR2 YNFKEQ.

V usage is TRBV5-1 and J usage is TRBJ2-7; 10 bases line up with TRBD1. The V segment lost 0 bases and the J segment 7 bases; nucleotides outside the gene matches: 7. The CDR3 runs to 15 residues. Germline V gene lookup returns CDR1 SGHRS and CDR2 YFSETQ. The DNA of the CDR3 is TGCGCCAGCAGCTTGGCATCGGACAGGGGGTGGGAGCAGTACTTC. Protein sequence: CASSLASDRGWEQYF.

CDR3 in amino acids: CASSYSTRGGQPQHF. In DNA form, the CDR3 reads TGTGCCAGCAGTTACTCGACCAGGGGGGGACAGCCCCAGCATTTT. The chain joins TRBV6-6 to TRBJ1-5, with 7 bases lining up with TRBD1. Germline V gene sequence: CDR1 MNHNY, CDR2 SVGAGI (reference sequence). V lost 0 bases to trimming and J lost 7 bases; unmatched junction nucleotides: 6. The CDR3 runs 15 residues.

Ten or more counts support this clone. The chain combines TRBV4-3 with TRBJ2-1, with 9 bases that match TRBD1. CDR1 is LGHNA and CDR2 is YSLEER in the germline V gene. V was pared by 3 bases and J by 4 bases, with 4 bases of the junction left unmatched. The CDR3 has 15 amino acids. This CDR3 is CASSQSTGGYNEQFF. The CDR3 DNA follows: TGCGCCAGCAGCCAGTCGACAGGGGGGTACAATGAGCAGTTCTTC.

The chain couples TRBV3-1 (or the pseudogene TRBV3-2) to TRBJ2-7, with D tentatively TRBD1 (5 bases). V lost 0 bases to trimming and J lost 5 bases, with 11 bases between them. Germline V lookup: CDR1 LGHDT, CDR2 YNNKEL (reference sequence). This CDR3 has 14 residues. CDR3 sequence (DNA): TGTGCCAGCAGCCAAGAAGGGCAGGGCGACGAGCAGTACTTC. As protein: CASSQEGQGDEQYF.

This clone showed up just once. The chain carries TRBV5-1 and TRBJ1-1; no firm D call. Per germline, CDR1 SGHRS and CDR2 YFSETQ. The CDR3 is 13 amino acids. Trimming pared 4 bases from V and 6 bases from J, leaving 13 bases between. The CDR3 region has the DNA TGCGCCAGCAGCGCCGTACCAAGGTCTGAAGCTTTCTTT. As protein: CASSAVPRSEAFF.

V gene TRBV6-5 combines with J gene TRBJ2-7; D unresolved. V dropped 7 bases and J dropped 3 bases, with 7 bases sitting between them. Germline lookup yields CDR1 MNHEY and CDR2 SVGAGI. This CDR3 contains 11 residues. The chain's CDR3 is CASIVNYEQYF. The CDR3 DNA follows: TGTGCCAGCATCGTTAACTACGAGCAGTACTTC.

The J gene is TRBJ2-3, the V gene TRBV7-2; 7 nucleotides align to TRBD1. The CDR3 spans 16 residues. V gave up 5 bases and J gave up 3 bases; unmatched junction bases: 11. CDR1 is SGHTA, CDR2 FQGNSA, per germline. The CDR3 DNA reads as TGTGCCAGCAGCACCGACAGGGCATTTGGGACAGATACGCAGTATTTT. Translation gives CASSTDRAFGTDTQYF.

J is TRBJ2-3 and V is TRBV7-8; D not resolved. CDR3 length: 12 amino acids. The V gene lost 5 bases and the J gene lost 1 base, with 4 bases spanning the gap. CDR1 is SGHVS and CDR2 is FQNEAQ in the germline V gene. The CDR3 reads CASSQRTDTQYF. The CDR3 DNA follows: TGTGCCAGCAGCCAACGCACAGATACGCAGTATTTT.

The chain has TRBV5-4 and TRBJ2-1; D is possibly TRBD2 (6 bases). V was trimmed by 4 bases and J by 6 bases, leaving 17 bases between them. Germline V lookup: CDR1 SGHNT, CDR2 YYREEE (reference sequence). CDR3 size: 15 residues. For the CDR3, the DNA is TGTGCCAGCAGCCCGGAGGGAAGGAGAGGCAATGAGCAGTTCTTC. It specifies CASSPEGRRGNEQFF.

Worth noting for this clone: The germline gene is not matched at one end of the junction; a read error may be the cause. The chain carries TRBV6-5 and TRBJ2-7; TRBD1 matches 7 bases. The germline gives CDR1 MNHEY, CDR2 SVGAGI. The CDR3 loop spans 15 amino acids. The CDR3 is CASSYSRDRAYEQYF. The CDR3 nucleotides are TGTGCCAGCAGCTACTCGCGAGACAGGGCCTACGAGCAGTACTTC.